Detailed here is one TCR beta chain. The sample is drawn from a study of T cell responses to AZD1222 COVID-19 vaccine. Generated by immunoSEQ multiplex PCR, the TCRdb table keeps only in-frame clones and is missing some. In the table there are 60,000 to 75,000 clones, 60% to 85% of which are singletons. Germline-derived CDR1 and CDR2 are LGHNA and YNFKEQ. V lost 4 bases and J lost 8, with 11 bases in between. This CDR3 is 12 amino acids long. This specimen consisted of peripheral blood, obtained 28 days after the second AZD1222 dose. This sequence was found in an adult who received the AZD1222 COVID-19 vaccine. The gene calls are TRBV4-2 and TRBJ1-1; TRBD1 might be the D (6 bases). The CDR3 loop is CASSLGTLEAFF. As DNA, the CDR3 is TGTGCCAGCAGCCTAGGGACACTCGAAGCTTTCTTT.